Listed here are 3 T cell receptor beta chains from one sample, sequenced in a study of OX40 agonist ivuxolimab in advanced cancers. The table came from immunoSEQ multiplex PCR; TCRdb's copy has only in-frame clones and leaves some out. This table has more than 60,000 clones, roughly 84% appearing once. Sequencing used CD4+ or CD8+ T cells sorted from blood, obtained in a trial of the OX40 agonist ivuxolimab. The receptors come from an adult with an advanced solid tumor such as melanoma, head and neck, liver or kidney cancer.

The V gene is TRBV5-8, the J gene TRBJ1-6, with no clear D. Germline assignment: CDR1 SGHTS and CDR2 YDEGEE. This CDR3 is built from 13 residues. Trimming removed 7 bases from V and 3 bases from J, with 8 bases in between. The CDR3 region is CASQPLYNSPLHF. CDR3 sequence (DNA): TGTGCCAGCCAACCTCTCTATAATTCACCCCTCCACTTT. The full variable domain, with the rest looked up from reference TRBV5-8 and TRBJ1-6, is EAGVTQSPTHLIKTRGQQATLRCSPISGHTSVYWYQQALGLGLQFLLWYDEGEERNRGNFPPRFSGRQFPNYSSELNVNALELEDSALYLCASQPLYNSPLHFGNGTRLTVT.

This clone was seen a few times. This sequence joins TRBV11-3 and TRBJ2-3; D is uncertain. The V gene lost 5 bases and the J gene lost 6 bases, with 15 bases spanning the gap. CDR3 length: 14 residues. CDR1 SGHNT and CDR2 YENEEA come from the germline V gene. This CDR3 is CASSHLKRRDTQYF. The CDR3 nucleotides are TGTGCCAGCAGCCACCTAAAACGCAGGGATACGCAGTATTTT.

The chain links TRBV9 to TRBJ2-5, with 12 nucleotides matching TRBD2. CDR1 SGDLS and CDR2 YYNGEE come from the germline V gene. The V segment lost 4 bases and the J segment 5 bases; nucleotides outside the gene matches: 6. The CDR3 has 15 residues. The chain's CDR3 is CASSPLAGGQETQYF. The CDR3 DNA follows: TGTGCCAGCAGCCCGCTAGCGGGGGGGCAGGAGACCCAGTACTTC.